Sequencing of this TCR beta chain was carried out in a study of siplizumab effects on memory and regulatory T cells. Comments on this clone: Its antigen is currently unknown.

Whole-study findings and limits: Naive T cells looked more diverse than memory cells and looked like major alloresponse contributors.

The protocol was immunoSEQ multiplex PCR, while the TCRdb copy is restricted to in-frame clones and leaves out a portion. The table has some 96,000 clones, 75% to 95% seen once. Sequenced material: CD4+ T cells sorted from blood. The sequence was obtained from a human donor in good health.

DNA of the CDR3: TGTGCCAGCAGCTCCTTTTTGGGGGGCTCCACAGATACGCAGTATTTT. This encodes CASSSFLGGSTDTQYF. V usage is TRBV5-4 and J usage is TRBJ2-3; D tentatively fits TRBD1 or TRBD2 (6 bases each). CDR1 is SGHNT, CDR2 YYREEE, per germline (reference sequence). V lost 3 bases to trimming and J lost 2 bases, with 16 bases between them. This CDR3 spans 16 amino acids.